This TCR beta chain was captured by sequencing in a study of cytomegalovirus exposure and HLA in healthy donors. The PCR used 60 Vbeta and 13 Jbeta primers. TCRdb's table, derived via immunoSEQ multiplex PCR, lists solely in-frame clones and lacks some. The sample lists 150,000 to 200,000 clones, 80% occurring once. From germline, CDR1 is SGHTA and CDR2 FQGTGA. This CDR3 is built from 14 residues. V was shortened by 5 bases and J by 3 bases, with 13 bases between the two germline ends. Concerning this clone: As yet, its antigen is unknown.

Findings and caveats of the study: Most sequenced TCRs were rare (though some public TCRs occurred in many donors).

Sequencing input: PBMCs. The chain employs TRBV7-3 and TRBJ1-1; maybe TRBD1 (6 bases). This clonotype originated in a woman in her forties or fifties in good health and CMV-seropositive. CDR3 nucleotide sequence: TGTGCCAGCAGCCTACAGGGCCGAGACACTGAAGCTTTCTTT. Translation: CASSLQGRDTEAFF.